This TCR beta chain was documented in a study of cytomegalovirus exposure and HLA in healthy donors. The study, taken as a whole, reports: Rarity characterized most TCR sequences, yet some public TCRs appeared in many donors. It was reportedly the case that the classifier diagnosed cytomegalovirus status with high specificity and sensitivity. As a later analysis showed, a missense DCLRE1C variant was linked to trimming of TCR beta V- and J-genes.

With regard to this clone: The target antigen is unknown.

The study ran its PCR with 60 Vbeta and 13 Jbeta primers. TCRdb's copy holds only in-frame clones and misses some; the assay was immunoSEQ multiplex PCR. This specimen shows 100,000 to 150,000 clones; the ten leading clones hold around 1.6%. The sequence derives from a woman aged 40 to 50 in good health and CMV-seropositive. Sequenced material: PBMCs.

The CDR3 sequence: CASSNTGEKLFF. CDR3 DNA sequence: TGTGCCAGCAGTAACACGGGTGAAAAACTGTTTTTT. This chain connects TRBV7-9 to TRBJ1-4; no clear D gene. CDR1 SEHNR and CDR2 FQNEAQ come from the germline V gene (reference sequence). Trimming took 6 bases from V and 7 from J, leaving 9 bases between them. This CDR3 has 12 amino acids.